The 19 T cell receptor beta chains below all came from one sample that was sequenced in a study of T cells in Graves' hyperthyroidism and ophthalmopathy (dated 2019 in TCRdb). Library generation was performed with multiplex PCR. TCRdb records Illumina HiSeq 2000 as the sequencer. TCR beta CDR3 regions were amplified from RNA transcripts. For the first round of RT-PCR on the TCR CDR3, the HTBI primer set was used together with the Qiagen OneStep RT-PCR kit. The public reads were run again by TCRdb, first through fastp at Q25 and then through MiXCR, and only productive beta chains were kept. All rows with the same CDR3 protein become a single entry with the most common DNA and genes. Present in this sample are a few hundred thousand distinct CDR3 sequences, 12% to 15% of which were seen just once. About 30% of the sample goes to the ten largest clones. The sequenced sample consisted of blood. The receptors come from a woman aged 50 to 65 with Graves' hyperthyroidism that later progressed to Graves' ophthalmopathy.

The gene calls are TRBV5-1 and TRBJ2-7; no clear D gene. Germline assignment: CDR1 SGHRS and CDR2 YFSETQ. This CDR3 contains 15 residues. V gave up 3 bases and J gave up 2 bases, with 15 bases separating them. CDR3: CASSYLTLLTYEQYF. CDR3 coding DNA: TGCGCCAGCAGCTACCTGACCCTGCTTACCTACGAGCAGTACTTC.

This clonotype was observed many times. The rearrangement joins TRBV28 to TRBJ2-7, with 9 positions matching TRBD2. Germline assignment: CDR1 MDHEN and CDR2 SYDVKM. After removal of 1 base from V and 5 bases from J, the junction contained 9 bases not matched to a gene. The CDR3 is made up of 16 amino acids. CDR3 sequence: CASSLLVAGDKDEQYF. The CDR3 nucleotides read TGTGCCAGCAGTTTATTGGTAGCGGGGGATAAAGACGAGCAGTACTTC.

The table lists this clonotype with many counts. The V and J genes are TRBV24-1 and TRBJ2-5; 7 bases agree with TRBD1. The J segment lost 0 bases and the V segment lost 4 bases, leaving 4 bases of the junction unmatched. The germline CDR1 and CDR2 sequences are KGHDR and SFDVKD. This CDR3 spans 15 amino acids. The CDR3 DNA is TGTGCCACCAGTGACCAGGACAGGAACCAAGAGACCCAGTACTTC. Residues: CATSDQDRNQETQYF.

This clonotype was seen ten or more times. The rearrangement links TRBV3-1 to TRBJ2-3, with D tentatively TRBD2 (6 bases). V lost 3 bases, J lost 2 bases, and 12 bases lay in between. This CDR3 comprises 15 residues. Germline V CDR1 and CDR2: LGHDT, YNNKEL (reference sequence). The CDR3 DNA is TGTGCCAGCAGCCAGGGACTTCCGAACACAGATACGCAGTATTTT. This translates into CASSQGLPNTDTQYF.

Ten or more counts support this clonotype. V usage is TRBV24-1 and J usage is TRBJ2-1; 13 nucleotides agree with TRBD2. After removal of 3 bases from V and 6 bases from J, the junction contained 10 bases not matched to a gene. This CDR3 has 18 amino acids. Germline CDR1 reads KGHDR; CDR2 reads SFDVKD. The CDR3 sequence is CATSDRTSGRTGSNEQFF. The CDR3 region has the DNA TGTGCCACCAGTGATCGGACTAGCGGGAGAACTGGCTCCAATGAGCAGTTCTTC.

This clonotype has a count of ten or more. The chain couples TRBV11-2 to TRBJ2-1; 7 bases are shared with TRBD1. The CDR3 runs to 16 residues. Germline values: CDR1 SGHAT, CDR2 FQNNGV. J lost 7 bases, V lost 5 bases, and 14 bases had no gene match. CDR3 nucleotides: TGTGCCAGCAGCAAAAAACGACAGGGTGTGGGTAATGAGCAGTTCTTC. Amino acid sequence: CASSKKRQGVGNEQFF. Variable domain in full (rest from reference TRBV11-2 and TRBJ2-1): EAGVAQSPRYKIIEKRQSVAFWCNPISGHATLYWYQQILGQGPKLLIQFQNNGVVDDSQLPKDRFSAERLKGVDSTLKIQPAKLEDSAVYLCASSKKRQGVGNEQFFGPGTRLTVL.

For this clonotype: This may stem from a read error, because a much larger clone lies one nucleotide away. V and J are TRBV29-1 and TRBJ2-5, with 11 positions matching TRBD2. The V gene's germline CDR1 is SQVTM and CDR2 ANQGSEA. The CDR3 sequence is 12 residues long. J gave up 9 bases and V 6 bases, and 6 bases lay outside the gene matches. In DNA, the CDR3 is TGCAGCGTAATAGCGGGAGGGGAGGCCCAGTACTTC. It specifies CSVIAGGEAQYF.

This clonotype was recorded at least ten times. V gene TRBV20-1 combines with J gene TRBJ2-5; 12 nucleotides line up with TRBD2. V lost 7 bases, J lost 3 bases, and 9 bases stayed unmatched. Germline V gene lookup returns CDR1 DFQATT and CDR2 SNEGSKA (reference sequence). The CDR3 spans 15 residues. The CDR3: CSGTTSGRDEETQYF. The CDR3 nucleotides read TGCAGTGGTACGACTAGCGGGAGAGATGAAGAGACCCAGTACTTC.

This clonotype was counted ten times or more. CDR3 sequence reads: CSARSADGGENYGYTF. CDR3 sequence (DNA): TGCAGTGCTAGATCCGCCGACGGGGGAGAGAACTATGGCTACACCTTC. V and J are TRBV20-1 and TRBJ1-2, with D possibly TRBD1 on 5 matching bases. The germline V and J ends were trimmed by 2 bases and 2 bases, with 18 bases remaining between them. The CDR3 is 16 residues long. Per the germline V gene, CDR1 is DFQATT and CDR2 is SNEGSKA (reference sequence).

This rearrangement joins TRBV28 to TRBJ2-1; D may be TRBD2 (6 bases). V lost 3 bases to trimming and J lost 11 bases, with 8 bases between them. The V gene's germline CDR1 is MDHEN and CDR2 SYDVKM. The CDR3 consists of 11 residues. DNA of the CDR3: TGTGCCAGCAGTTTGGAGGGGAAGCAGTTCTTC. Its protein product is CASSLEGKQFF.

Only a few counts were recorded for this clonotype. J is TRBJ1-1 and V is TRBV24-1; TRBD1 matches at 7 bases. The germline V gene has CDR1 KGHDR and CDR2 SFDVKD. This CDR3 has 13 amino acids. The V and J ends lost 7 bases and 9 bases, in that order; junction bases with no gene match: 10. The CDR3 DNA reads TGTGCCACCAGCGAAACAGGGGATCGCCAAGCTTTCTTT. This sequence encodes CATSETGDRQAFF.

This clonotype was seen ten or more times. The chain joins TRBV7-8 to TRBJ1-5; 7 bases are a match to TRBD1. Germline V CDR1 and CDR2: SGHVS, FQNEAQ. There are 14 residues in the CDR3. The junction had 4 bases not matched to a gene; V was cut back by 5 bases and J by 3 bases. CDR3 sequence: CASSPGGVNQPQHF. The CDR3 region has the DNA TGTGCCAGCAGCCCAGGGGGAGTCAATCAGCCCCAGCATTTT. The full variable domain, its missing parts supplied by reference TRBV7-8 and TRBJ1-5, is GAGVSQSPRYKVAKRGQDVALRCDPISGHVSLFWYQQALGQGPEFLTYFQNEAQLDKSGLPSDRFFAERPEGSVSTLKIQRTQQEDSAVYLCASSPGGVNQPQHFGDGTRLSIL.

The chain recombines TRBV11-3 with TRBJ2-5; D unresolved. Per germline, CDR1 SGHNT and CDR2 YENEEA. The CDR3 spans 12 residues. The V end lost 3 bases, the J end lost 7 bases, and 9 bases lay between the germline ends. CDR3 bases: TGTGCCAGCAGCTTGGCGGCCCCGACCCAGTACTTC. This sequence encodes CASSLAAPTQYF.

This clonotype was seen many times. The gene calls are TRBV6-1 and TRBJ2-7; 11 bases align to TRBD2. CDR3 length: 16 amino acids. With 6 bases clipped from V and 1 base from J, the junction kept 8 bases outside the gene matches. Germline V lookup: CDR1 MNHNS, CDR2 SASEGT. This CDR3 reads CASRGLTSGISYEQYF. The DNA of the CDR3 is TGTGCCAGCAGGGGACTGACTAGCGGGATATCCTACGAGCAGTACTTC.

This clonotype was seen a few times. No conserved phenylalanine or tryptophan is present at the end of the CDR3, so a read error is the likely explanation. This chain connects TRBV6-1 to TRBJ1-1, with a weak D call TRBD1 (6 bases). Germline assignment: CDR1 MNHNS and CDR2 SASEGT. The CDR3 has 14 residues. The ends were cut back, 5 bases at V and 4 bases at J, with 14 bases in the middle. CDR3 coding DNA: TGTGCCAGCAGTACCCGGACAGCGGCCACTGAAGCTTTCATT. This gives the protein CASSTRTAATEAFI.

This clonotype occurred a few times. The gene calls are TRBV19 and TRBJ2-7; D ambiguous. The germline V gene encodes CDR1 LNHDA and CDR2 SQIVND (reference sequence). The CDR3 extends over 16 amino acids. V lost 3 bases, J lost 7 bases, and 22 bases lay in between. The CDR3, as DNA: TGTGCCAGTAGTATTCACGCCCGCGGCAGGTTTCTGGAGCAGTACTTC. Translated: CASSIHARGRFLEQYF. Variable domain in full (rest from reference TRBV19 and TRBJ2-7): DGGITQSPKYLFRKEGQNVTLSCEQNLNHDAMYWYRQDPGQGLRLIYYSQIVNDFQKGDIAEGYSVSREKKESFPLTVTSAQKNPTAFYLCASSIHARGRFLEQYFGPGTRLTVT.

In this sample, this clonotype turned up many times. This sequence joins TRBV27 and TRBJ2-5; tentative D call: TRBD2 (6 bases). The CDR3 sequence is 15 residues long. CDR1 is MNHEY, CDR2 SMNVEV, per germline (reference sequence). The V end was cut by 6 bases, the J end by 5 bases, with 19 bases between. The CDR3 is CASRGTGRSWETQYF. The CDR3 coding sequence is TGTGCCAGCAGGGGGACTGGGCGGAGTTGGGAGACCCAGTACTTC.

This clonotype was picked up many times. This chain uses TRBV12-3 or TRBV12-4 with TRBJ2-1; D is uncertain. The V and J ends lost 5 bases and 5 bases respectively, with 13 bases between them. This CDR3 region has 14 residues. CDR3 in amino acids: CASSDTGPNNEQFF. The CDR3 region has the DNA TGTGCCAGCAGTGACACCGGGCCGAACAATGAGCAGTTCTTC.

A single count supports this clonotype. The V and J genes are TRBV9 and TRBJ2-1; 9 bases fit TRBD2. Germline V CDR1 and CDR2: SGDLS, YYNGEE. Trimming cost V 0 bases and J 8 bases; bases outside gene matches: 12. The CDR3 sequence is 17 residues long. The CDR3 is CASSVAPRSGSHHEQFF. The CDR3 DNA reads TGTGCCAGCAGCGTAGCGCCCCGTAGCGGGAGTCACCATGAGCAGTTCTTC.